This T cell receptor beta chain is from a study of cytomegalovirus exposure and HLA in healthy donors (dated by TCRdb to about 2017). The study in broad terms: According to an earlier analysis of 587 of the donors, 150 million to 200 million T cells yielded 117 million unique TCR beta sequences and more than 250 Gb of sequence data. An early release covering over 500 HLA-typed donors comprised approximately 290 gigabases of sequencing data and tens of millions of unique TCR sequences. Among the roughly 400 genotyped donors, roughly 80% belonged to the genetic ancestry cluster associated with self-reported Caucasian donors. The study aimed to test whether signatures of past pathogen exposure could be identified by cataloging public T cell receptors. The study profiled the T cell repertoires of some 610 subjects by immunosequencing and related them to cytomegalovirus serostatus. Along with the roughly 670-subject first cohort, a separate validation cohort of over 90 different subjects was used. To predict cytomegalovirus infection status, the study brought together high-throughput TCR immunosequencing, statistical association of individual TCRs with disease status, and machine learning. A later analysis re-analyzed previously published TCR beta repertoires from 666 donors and added high-resolution HLA genotyping to study TCR occurrence patterns. The later analysis used no new phenotypic data to find candidate immune exposures, relying instead on TCR beta sequences and their occurrence across donors. An earlier analysis of about 620 of the donors applied high-throughput TCR beta sequencing to assess whether each TCR beta V gene segment acted as functional or pseudogenic. Donor age, sex, ethnicity and CMV serostatus were collected together with the repertoire data. A later genetic analysis took genome-wide SNP genotypes for 398 of the 666 donors and used that subset as a discovery cohort. All discovery cohort repertoires had been generated using a single sequencing platform. HLA typing included class I and class II loci at four-digit resolution. Typing coverage differed by locus: A, B, C, DRB1 and DQB1 were typed in about 629-630 donors, DQA1 in 522, DPA1 in approximately 610, and DPB1 in just under 490. Five DR-DQ haplotypes were handled as single units for association and clustering, since linkage in the cohort was strong. Among around 400 genotyped donors of the cohort, an average of about 240,000 unique TCR beta nucleotide sequences were sequenced per donor, around 20% of them non-productive.

The cohort comprised more than 550 healthy bone marrow donors. Cohort members were all nominally healthy when sampled, although unrecorded immune exposures were likely present. The donor was CMV seronegative and was included in the group of around 320 seronegative cohort members. A peripheral blood sample was collected from each donor, and TCR beta sequencing was performed on peripheral blood mononuclear cells. The Qiagen DNeasy Blood Extraction Kit was used to extract genomic DNA from the blood cell samples. This clone turned up a few times. Which antigen it targets is not known. No base quality information exists; no much larger clone differs at one position. Libraries came from the immunoSEQ multiplex PCR assay. A mixture of 60 forward primers for TCR Vbeta segments and 13 reverse primers for TCR Jbeta segments was used in the multiplex PCR. The CDR3 region of rearranged TCR beta genes was amplified from genomic DNA with a multiplex PCR assay. The Illumina HiSeq System was used to sequence the amplified TCR beta libraries as 87-base-pair reads. The study's own analysis went as follows. A later analysis counted tens of millions of unique TCR beta chains across the 666 repertoires, and 9.5 million to 11 million of these chains were shared by at least two donors. To remove PCR and sequencing errors, raw reads were error-corrected and collapsed into unique sequences using a nearest-neighbor algorithm that merged closely related sequences. CDR3 sequences were aligned to IMGT reference sequences to assign V, D and J gene segments. For a sequence to be retained, a match of at least six nucleotides was required to both a V gene segment and a J gene segment. Rearrangements were called productive when the CDR3 lacked stop codons and stayed in frame with V and J; all others were non-productive. CDR3 was defined by IMGT convention, running from the second conserved V-encoded cysteine to the conserved J-encoded phenylalanine. Sequences without an unambiguous match to a single V gene segment were excluded from the earlier analysis of a few hundred of the donors. In an earlier analysis of some 590 of the donors, V segments were called functional above 56.7% productive rearrangements and were called segregating when the between-donor standard deviation exceeded 5%. A statistical classification framework was built for diagnosing cytomegalovirus status from the catalog of TCR beta chain sequences. A later analysis assigned V and J genes by comparing TCR nucleotide sequences with IMGT/GENE-DB human TR gene sequences. Using the TCRdist pipeline, a later analysis assigned CDR3 sequences along with most-parsimonious VDJ recombination scenarios. In a later analysis, each TCR beta chain was defined by its CDR3 amino acid sequence together with its V-gene family, and reads lacking a unique V-gene family were excluded. As a way to deal with suspected cross-contamination and a sequencing artifact, a later analysis dropped roughly 600 nucleotide sequences that were highly shared and had low generation probability. A later analysis calculated a clonal expansion index for each public chain from normalized within-repertoire ranks of inferred template counts. Generation probabilities in a later analysis came from a VDJ recombination model fitted to out-of-frame rearrangements, and those results were checked against IGoR. In a later analysis, hypergeometric tests were used to score TCR-TCR, TCR-HLA and TCR-CMV co-occurrence, with a repertoire-size bias correction applied to TCR pairs. A later analysis estimated false discovery rates by permuting HLA or CMV assignments 20 times. In a later analysis, co-occurring TCRs were grouped using DBSCAN, and TCRdist sequence similarity was added for clustering within HLA-allele-positive subsets. Repertoires with fewer than 30,000 or more than 120,000 public chains, plus five repertoires with anomalous nucleotide sharing, were excluded from co-occurrence clustering. TCRdb limited this immuneACCESS table to in-frame rearrangements with V and J called. A share of clones is missing; checked studies link under half to unresolved V genes, and the rest is unexplained. V, J and clone size derive from that table, while D and trimming were established from the DNA sequence. The sample table contains about 98,000 clones; only one count was recorded for around 70% of them. The ten largest make up over 0.95% of the sample.

Study-wide findings and limitations: According to a later genetic analysis, donors in an Asian-associated ancestry cluster had fewer N-insertions in productive TCRs than the approximately 670-donor mean. Most TCR sequences were seen in very few donors, while some public TCRs were found in many individuals. Specific HLA alleles were associated with 15,000 to 20,000 TCR beta sequences at a false discovery rate of 0.05 in a later analysis. A later analysis found that most CMV-associated TCR beta chains appeared HLA-restricted, with HLA associations seemingly driven largely by CMV exposure. A total of about 150 TCR beta chains were listed by the study as associated with cytomegalovirus. It was suggested by the authors that the approach could potentially be generalized to other disease states and immunological phenotypes. The earlier analysis of about 600 of the donors excluded over 15 rarely observed V segments, including chromosome 9 orphons, because counts were too low. Linkage disequilibrium might explain the correlated functional status among segregating V segments, but an unknown experimental factor could not be excluded. Cytomegalovirus status was reported to be diagnosed by the classifier with high specificity and sensitivity in both the original and validation cohorts. In vitro tests confirmed that a few of the cytomegalovirus-associated TCR beta chains recognize cytomegalovirus antigens. A later genetic analysis associated a missense DCLRE1C variant with V-gene and J-gene trimming of TCR beta chains, and an independent cohort replicated the association. In a later analysis, HLA-associated TCR beta chains showed more clonal expansion and lower generation probabilities than non-associated chains that were equally common. According to a later analysis, parvovirus B19, influenza, CMV and Epstein-Barr virus appeared linked to several top co-occurrence clusters. A further reported finding was that TCR beta sequences accurately predicted the HLA-A and HLA-B alleles for most subjects in the first cohort. An earlier analysis of approximately 590 of the donors showed that most TCR beta V segments appeared in productive rearrangements either about 87% or about 30% of the time, which broadly matched IMGT annotations. The presence/absence analyses assumed that sequencing depth was roughly uniform across donors, and that assumption may not be true. A group of highly shared sequence variants was considered likely to be a technical artifact of the sequencing pipeline. CMV serostatus was the only immune exposure information available for the cohort. According to a later analysis, TCR association rates differed among HLA loci, with DRB1 alleles showing the most associated TCRs and HLA-C alleles showing the fewest. This cohort had only TCR beta chains sequenced, and the lack of alpha or paired-chain data limited which features could be detected. Strong co-occurrence of HLA alleles, especially DR and DQ, made assigning TCR associations to individual alleles difficult. Because some donors lacked HLA typing at each locus, the association tests relied only on the typed subset.

This receptor was taken from a female donor in good health and CMV-seronegative. Sequencing used PBMCs.

CDR3 sequence: CASNFAGANEQFF. The nucleotide sequence is given as TGTGCCAGCAATTTCGCGGGAGCTAATGAGCAGTTCTTC. The receptor chain draws on TRBV11-2 and TRBJ2-1; TRBD2 aligns with 7 central bases. The CDR3 contains 13 residues, cysteine and phenylalanine counted. This entry keeps only the CDR3 DNA: 39 bases, framed from base 1. CDR1 and CDR2 (SGHAT, FQNNGV) derive from the germline V gene. V and J are trimmed by 7 bases and 7 bases, and the gene matches miss 7 bases of the junction.